A single sample gave rise to the 25 T cell receptor beta chains below, sequenced in a study of T cells after yellow fever vaccination. MiXCR, run by TCRdb on the 5' RACE reads, gives a single entry per CDR3 protein. The sample lists around 320,000 distinct CDR3 sequences; around a tenth were seen once. Here the sequenced sample was CD4+ T cells sorted from PBMCs, taken 45 days after the yellow fever booster vaccination. The receptors were sampled from a man younger than 30 who received the YFV17D yellow fever vaccine.

This clonotype was picked up many times. The V call is TRBV14, the J call TRBJ2-7, with D tentatively TRBD2 (5 bases). Germline values: CDR1 SGHDN, CDR2 FVKESK. CDR3 length equals 16 residues. Trimming pared 0 bases from V and 5 bases from J, leaving 17 bases between. CDR3: CASSQEGDPRSDEQYV. DNA of the CDR3: TGTGCCAGCAGCCAAGAGGGAGACCCTAGGAGCGACGAGCAGTACGTC.

This clonotype was counted only a few times. The J gene is TRBJ2-2, the V gene TRBV20-1; 9 positions match TRBD1. CDR1 DFQATT and CDR2 SNEGSKA come from the germline V gene (reference sequence). Trimming cost V 6 bases and J 5 bases; bases outside gene matches: 7. CDR3 length equals 14 residues. The CDR3 DNA follows: TGCAGTGCCCCGACAGGGGGTAGGACCGGGGAGCTGTTTTTT. This codes for CSAPTGGRTGELFF.

This chain joins TRBV24-1 and TRBJ2-2; D is uncertain. CDR3 length: 17 residues. CDR1 is KGHDR and CDR2 is SFDVKD in the germline V gene. V lost 5 bases, J lost 5 bases, and 20 bases lay in between. CDR3 in DNA: TGTGCCACCAGTGCTATGGCAGTATCTTCTGGGACCGGGGAGCTGTTTTTT. This translates into CATSAMAVSSGTGELFF.

This clonotype has ten or more counts. The rearrangement uses TRBV7-3 and TRBJ2-5; 7 bases map to TRBD1. The CDR3 length is 14 residues. Germline loops: CDR1 SGHTA, CDR2 FQGTGA. V shed 5 bases and J 0 bases; nucleotides not matched to a gene: 3. The CDR3 loop reads CASSLTGDQETQYF. CDR3 coding DNA: TGTGCCAGCAGCCTCACAGGGGACCAAGAGACCCAGTACTTC.

This clonotype occurred many times. The chain carries TRBV7-2 and TRBJ2-3; a weak D match, TRBD1 (5 bases). The germline V and J ends were trimmed by 3 bases and 3 bases, with 7 bases remaining between them. This CDR3 region has 13 residues. Germline values: CDR1 SGHTA, CDR2 FQGNSA. The CDR3 loop is CASSFQGTDTQYF. The CDR3 DNA is TGTGCCAGCAGCTTTCAGGGAACAGATACGCAGTATTTT.

V and J are TRBV7-2 and TRBJ1-1; possible D gene TRBD1, 6 bases. The germline CDR1 and CDR2 sequences are SGHTA and FQGNSA. V was clipped by 6 bases and J by 3 bases, with 20 bases between them. The CDR3 has 16 residues. This chain's CDR3 is CASRYTPRGEDTEAFF. For the CDR3, the DNA is TGTGCCAGCAGATACACACCTAGGGGGGAGGACACTGAAGCTTTCTTT.

The table lists this clonotype with many counts. The rearrangement uses TRBV6-1 and TRBJ2-5, with 8 bases aligning to TRBD1. The CDR3 runs 13 residues. From germline, CDR1 is MNHNS and CDR2 SASEGT. V lost 8 bases and J lost 3; bases outside the gene matches: 5. CDR3 DNA sequence: TGTGCCAGCCTCCGGACAGGGAAAGAGACCCAGTACTTC. Translating gives CASLRTGKETQYF.

This rearrangement joins TRBV27 to TRBJ2-4; 7 bases match TRBD1. Germline CDR1 is MNHEY and CDR2 is SMNVEV (reference sequence). With 4 bases clipped from V and 7 bases from J, the junction kept 1 base outside the gene matches. The CDR3 totals 12 residues. The CDR3 DNA reads as TGTGCCAGCAGTTCAGGGGGTAACATTCAGTACTTC. It codes for CASSSGGNIQYF.

This chain links TRBV15 with TRBJ1-4, with D perhaps matching TRBD1 (6 bases). The V gene lost 0 bases and the J gene lost 8 bases, with 16 bases spanning the gap. In germline, CDR1 is LNHNV, CDR2 YYDKDF (reference sequence). The CDR3 sequence is 16 residues long. The CDR3 sequence is CATSRDQGNYQEKLFF. CDR3 coding DNA: TGTGCCACCAGCAGAGACCAGGGGAATTATCAGGAAAAACTGTTTTTT.

This clonotype occurred a few times. The chain has TRBV12-3 or TRBV12-4 and TRBJ1-1; the match to TRBD1 covers 8 bases. The CDR3 covers 12 residues. The V segment lost 5 bases and the J segment 11 bases; nucleotides outside the gene matches: 7. The CDR3 nucleotides read TGTGCCAGCAGTCCAGACAGGGGCAAGGCTTTCTTT. This sequence encodes CASSPDRGKAFF.

This clonotype was seen at least ten times. The rearrangement links TRBV3-1 to TRBJ2-5, with 9 bases that match TRBD1. There are 13 residues in the CDR3. Germline lookup yields CDR1 LGHDT and CDR2 YNNKEL (reference sequence). Trimming took 2 bases from V and 10 from J; bases not matched to a gene: 5. CDR3 loop: CASSQIDRGDQYF. Written as DNA, the CDR3 is TGTGCCAGCAGCCAAATTGACAGGGGGGACCAGTACTTC.

The CDR3 DNA reads as TGTGCCAGCAGCCAATGGACGGGAACGCACGGAAACTATGGCTACACCTTC. Translating it yields CASSQWTGTHGNYGYTF. This chain connects TRBV3-1 to TRBJ1-2; no reliable D call. Deletions cut 2 bases from V and 2 bases from J, with 18 bases between. This CDR3 has 17 residues. Germline CDR1 is LGHDT and CDR2 is YNNKEL (reference sequence).

The sample holds a few counts of this clonotype. The V gene is TRBV2, the J gene TRBJ2-5; 8 bases line up with TRBD2. This CDR3 region has 17 residues. Germline assignment: CDR1 SNHLY and CDR2 FYNNEI. J gave up 1 base and V 6 bases, and 13 bases lay outside the gene matches. In DNA, the CDR3 is TGTGCCAGCAGCGCCCGTCCGGGACTAGGGCCCCAAGAGACCCAGTACTTC. Amino acid sequence: CASSARPGLGPQETQYF. The variable domain in full, completed from reference TRBV2 and TRBJ2-5, reads EPEVTQTPSHQVTQMGQEVILRCVPISNHLYFYWYRQILGQKVEFLVSFYNNEISEKSEIFDDQFSVERPDGSNFTLKIRSTKLEDSAMYFCASSARPGLGPQETQYFGPGTRLLVL.

This clonotype was seen more than once but under ten times. This chain links TRBV5-1 with TRBJ2-1; 7 bases match TRBD1. The V and J ends lost 4 bases and 2 bases, in that order; junction bases with no gene match: 3. This CDR3 has 14 amino acids. The germline V gene encodes CDR1 SGHRS and CDR2 YFSETQ. The CDR3 DNA reads TGCGCCAGCAGCCCCGACAGGGCCTACAATGAGCAGTTCTTC. This codes for CASSPDRAYNEQFF.

This chain joins TRBV19 and TRBJ2-2; D is unclear. The CDR3 contains 15 residues. V dropped 5 bases and J dropped 4 bases, with 14 bases sitting between them. Germline lookup yields CDR1 LNHDA and CDR2 SQIVND (reference sequence). The CDR3 spells CASSPQATSTGELFF. In nucleotides, the CDR3 is TGTGCCAGTAGTCCTCAGGCAACGAGCACCGGGGAGCTGTTTTTT.

In this sample, this clonotype turned up a few times. The chain uses TRBV5-1 and TRBJ1-4; D is perhaps TRBD1 (5 bases). The CDR3 runs 16 residues. Between the trimmed V and J ends, which lost 4 bases and 2 bases, there was a span of 15 bases. Germline V CDR1 and CDR2: SGHRS, YFSETQ. The CDR3, as DNA: TGCGCCAGCAGCCGAGGAGGGACTCCTACTAATGAAAAACTGTTTTTT. Amino acids: CASSRGGTPTNEKLFF. Full variable domain (outside the CDR3, taken from reference TRBV5-1 and TRBJ1-4): KAGVTQTPRYLIKTRGQQVTLSCSPISGHRSVSWYQQTPGQGLQFLFEYFSETQRNKGNFPGRFSGRQFSNSRSEMNVSTLELGDSALYLCASSRGGTPTNEKLFFGSGTQLSVL.

This clonotype has a handful of counts. V gene TRBV29-1 combines with J gene TRBJ1-1; D not certain. Germline CDR1 and CDR2: SQVTM and ANQGSEA. This CDR3 spans 14 amino acids. V was clipped by 3 bases and J by 3 bases, with 14 bases between them. CDR3 coding DNA: TGCAGCGTTGATACGCGGGTTCGGGACACTGAAGCTTTCTTT. It specifies CSVDTRVRDTEAFF.

The chain is built from TRBV7-2 and TRBJ2-5; D gene ambiguous. Germline V gene data show CDR1 as SGHTA and CDR2 as FQGNSA. This CDR3 comprises 16 residues. V lost 5 bases and J 1 base, leaving 17 bases between the germline ends. The CDR3 region is CASSPRPALFQETQYF. The CDR3 DNA sequence: TGTGCCAGCAGCCCGCGACCTGCACTTTTCCAAGAGACCCAGTACTTC. Based on the CDR3 plus reference TRBV7-2 and TRBJ2-5, the full variable domain is GAGVSQSPSNKVTEKGKDVELRCDPISGHTALYWYRQSLGQGLEFLIYFQGNSAPDKSGLPSDRFSAERTGGSVSTLTIQRTQQEDSAVYLCASSPRPALFQETQYFGPGTRLLVL.

This clonotype was seen more than once but under ten times. V gene TRBV12-3 or TRBV12-4 combines with J gene TRBJ1-6; D is undetermined. Trimming took 1 base from V and 9 from J, leaving 13 bases between them. The CDR3 extends over 15 amino acids. CDR3 residues: CASSLEAAVGSPLHF. CDR3 coding DNA: TGTGCCAGCAGTTTAGAGGCCGCGGTCGGTTCACCCCTCCACTTT.

This clonotype turned up a few times. The rearrangement joins TRBV4-3 to TRBJ1-2; TRBD1 might be the D (6 bases). V gave up 3 bases and J gave up 2 bases, with 10 bases separating them. Germline V gene lookup returns CDR1 LGHNA and CDR2 YSLEER. The CDR3 extends over 14 amino acids. DNA of the CDR3: TGCGCCAGCAGCCAGGCGACAGGAAACTATGGCTACACCTTC. Translated, it gives CASSQATGNYGYTF.

This clonotype was seen many times. This chain links TRBV18 with TRBJ2-5, with a weak D call TRBD2 (6 bases). Looked up from germline, CDR1 is KGHSH and CDR2 is LQKENI. This CDR3 has 13 residues. The V end lost 2 bases, the J end lost 5 bases, and 9 bases lay between the germline ends. Here the CDR3 reads CASSPVGGETQYF. The CDR3 nucleotides read TGTGCCAGCTCACCAGTCGGAGGGGAGACCCAGTACTTC.

This clonotype was recorded a few times. The J gene is TRBJ2-7, the V gene TRBV12-3 or TRBV12-4; TRBD1 is a possible D gene (6 bases). V was trimmed by 7 bases and J by 5 bases, leaving 12 bases between them. The CDR3 length is 12 residues. Written as DNA, the CDR3 is TGTGCCAGCACCAGACCAGGGGACGAGCAGTACTTC. Amino acids: CASTRPGDEQYF.

This clonotype showed up just a few times. The gene calls are TRBV6-6 and TRBJ2-3, with D perhaps being TRBD1 or TRBD2 (5 bases each). The V and J ends lost 7 bases and 4 bases respectively, with 15 bases between them. This CDR3 contains 14 residues. The V gene's germline CDR1 is MNHNY and CDR2 SVGAGI (reference sequence). The CDR3 protein is CASKGSGGSDTQYF. The CDR3 DNA reads as TGTGCCAGCAAGGGGAGTGGGGGATCAGATACGCAGTATTTT.

V gene TRBV20-1 combines with J gene TRBJ2-1; TRBD1 matches 7 bases. The V gene end was trimmed by 6 bases and the J gene end by 12 bases; junction bases not matched to a gene: 8. Germline assignment: CDR1 DFQATT and CDR2 SNEGSKA (reference sequence). The CDR3 loop spans 11 amino acids. The CDR3 DNA sequence: TGCAGTGCGAGGGGGCTAACTACGCAGTTCTTC. Translated: CSARGLTTQFF.

This clonotype was observed at least ten times. This chain links TRBV7-2 with TRBJ2-3; TRBD1 or TRBD2 may be the D gene (6 bases each). Germline loops: CDR1 SGHTA, CDR2 FQGNSA. The ends were cut back, 5 bases at V and 4 bases at J, with 16 bases in the middle. This CDR3 has 15 amino acids. The CDR3, as DNA: TGTGCCAGCAGCCGGGGGAACAGGGACGCAGATACGCAGTATTTT. This encodes CASSRGNRDADTQYF.